This T cell receptor beta chain was identified during a study of regulatory T cells in long-lasting Graves disease. Whole-study context: Recently diagnosed Graves' patients had received antithyroid drugs for under 3 months. Findings and limits, study-wide: For persistent Graves' patients, TCR diversity was lower than for newly diagnosed ones.

Time point reported: newly diagnosed GD, antithyroid drugs for less than 3 months. RNA from PBMCs was the source of the TCR library. An endocrinology department located in Xi'an, China, was where the patients came from. The CDR3 is 13 amino acids. V was trimmed by 4 bases and J by 4 bases, leaving 10 bases between them. CDR1 SGHRS and CDR2 YFSETQ come from the germline V gene. This clonotype showed up many times. Its matching antigen is unknown. To make TCR beta libraries, researchers used iRepertoire HTBI primers and Arm-PCR of CDR3 regions. TCRdb itself ran the multiplex PCR reads through MiXCR, one entry per CDR3 protein. This table holds fewer than 650,000 distinct CDR3 sequences, about 16% found once. The sample was also reused in another study, on T cells in Graves' hyperthyroidism and ophthalmopathy. This second report adds: During a first-round RT-PCR of the TCR CDR3, the HTBI primer set was used.

Sequenced here: peripheral blood mononuclear cells (PBMCs), sampled at new diagnosis, from a patient treated with antithyroid drugs. The clonotype originates from a man between 18 and 29 years old with Graves disease. The chain uses TRBV5-1 and TRBJ2-3; D is uncertain. CDR3 in DNA: TGCGCCAGCAGCGAGCCTAGGGCAGATACGCAGTATTTT. Its protein product is CASSEPRADTQYF.